A selection of T cell receptor beta chains follows, all from one sample in a study of vaccination and CD4 T cells after COVID-19. No antigen is known for these receptors. MiXCR was run by TCRdb on the PCR reads, yielding one entry per CDR3 protein. The sample includes about 10,000 distinct CDR3 sequences, about 60% seen only once; the top ten take 15% to 20%. Sample: CD4+ T cells from blood, cultured in vitro. The receptor source for this set is a human donor who had recovered from COVID-19. CDR3s include the opening cysteine and the closing phenylalanine or tryptophan. A D gene is named only where the DNA matches it firmly. Clone size is shown for a subset of rows, as once, few, many or a class of expanded clone.

v_call	d_call	j_call	clone_size	cdr3_aa	cdr3_nt
TRBV20-1	NA	TRBJ2-5	few	CSAYIGWARMRGETQYF	TGCAGTGCCTATATTGGGTGGGCCAGGATGAGGGGAGAGACCCAGTACTTC
TRBV27	NA	TRBJ2-1	NA	CASSGLLSSYNEQFF	TGTGCCAGCAGTGGACTCTTAAGCTCCTACAATGAGCAGTTCTTC
TRBV7-8	TRBD1	TRBJ2-5	NA	CASSFKIGGIGETQYF	TGTGCCAGCAGCTTCAAAATAGGGGGCATCGGGGAGACCCAGTACTTC
TRBV7-7	TRBD2	TRBJ2-3	NA	CASSPREWGLAGGPPSTDTQYF	TGTGCTAGCAGCCCACGCGAGTGGGGACTAGCGGGGGGGCCTCCAAGCACAGATACGCAGTATTTT
TRBV6-1	NA	TRBJ1-5	NA	CASIRGSANSNQPQHF	TGTGCCAGCATCCGTGGGTCTGCGAATAGCAATCAGCCCCAGCATTTT
TRBV6-2/TRBV6-3	NA	TRBJ1-2	NA	CASREPVGGYTF	TGTGCCAGCAGAGAGCCCGTGGGCGGCTACACCTTC
TRBV19	NA	TRBJ1-5	NA	CATMGSYNQPQHF	TGTGCCACCATGGGCTCTTACAATCAGCCCCAGCATTTT
TRBV20-1	NA	TRBJ2-1	NA	CSARSEVYNEQFF	TGCAGTGCTCGTAGTGAGGTGTACAATGAGCAGTTCTTC
TRBV21-1	NA	TRBJ1-1	NA	CASSPSDRRGESDTEAFF	TGTGCCAGCAGCCCCTCAGACAGGCGAGGTGAATCGGACACTGAAGCTTTCTTT
TRBV6-5	TRBD1	TRBJ2-2	NA	CASSYSRTGSTGELFF	TGTGCCAGCAGTTACTCAAGGACAGGGTCCACCGGGGAGCTGTTTTTT
TRBV4-2	NA	TRBJ1-1	NA	CASSQASGSLGSAEAFF	TGTGCCAGCAGCCAAGCTTCGGGGAGTCTGGGGTCTGCTGAAGCTTTCTTT
TRBV7-3	NA	TRBJ1-1	NA	CASSLDFPEAFF	TGTGCCAGCAGCTTGGATTTTCCTGAAGCTTTCTTT
TRBV7-9	NA	TRBJ2-5	NA	CASSFGREQETQYF	TGTGCCAGCAGCTTCGGCAGGGAACAAGAGACCCAGTACTTC
TRBV11-3	NA	TRBJ1-3	NA	CASSPRTTPGNTIYF	TGTGCCAGCAGCCCCCGGACGACTCCTGGAAACACCATATATTTT
TRBV7-9	NA	TRBJ1-6	NA	CASSLDPGRGLNSPLHF	TGTGCCAGCAGCTTAGACCCCGGCAGGGGCCTTAATTCACCCCTCCACTTT
TRBV7-3	TRBD1	TRBJ2-2	NA	CASSSRQGATGELFF	TGTGCCAGCAGCTCAAGACAGGGGGCGACCGGGGAGCTGTTTTTT
TRBV4-2	NA	TRBJ1-1	NA	CASSQTGATEAFF	TGTGCCAGCAGCCAAACTGGGGCCACTGAAGCTTTCTTT
TRBV27	NA	TRBJ2-1	few	CASSYRASIKQFF	TGTGCCAGCAGTTACCGGGCCAGTATTAAGCAGTTCTTC
TRBV20-1	NA	TRBJ1-4	NA	CSAREAGGANEKLFF	TGCAGTGCTAGAGAGGCGGGGGGGGCTAATGAAAAACTGTTTTTT
TRBV14	NA	TRBJ1-1	NA	CASSVARNTEAFF	TGTGCCAGCAGTGTGGCCCGGAACACTGAAGCTTTCTTT
TRBV20-1	NA	TRBJ1-1	NA	CSARGQKNTEAFF	TGCAGTGCTAGGGGTCAGAAGAACACTGAAGCTTTCTTT
TRBV20-1	NA	TRBJ1-1	NA	CSAAEETEAFF	TGCAGTGCTGCGGAAGAGACTGAAGCTTTCTTT
TRBV29-1	NA	TRBJ2-5	NA	CSGGRAQETQYF	TGCAGCGGCGGTAGGGCGCAAGAGACCCAGTACTTC
TRBV20-1	NA	TRBJ1-1	NA	CSARGQTTFNTEAFF	TGCAGTGCTAGGGGGCAGACTACCTTCAACACTGAAGCTTTCTTT
TRBV30	NA	TRBJ2-7	medium-sized	CAWSGNGLEQYF	TGTGCCTGGAGTGGAAATGGGCTCGAGCAGTACTTC
TRBV21-1	NA	TRBJ1-5	NA	CASSRLPTCSRELYQPQHF	TGTGCCAGCAGCAGGTTACCGACATGTTCGCGGGAGCTATATCAGCCCCAGCATTTT
TRBV6-5	TRBD1	TRBJ1-2	hyperexpanded	CASSYDRAPYGYTF	TGTGCCAGCAGTTATGACAGGGCACCCTATGGCTACACCTTC
TRBV12-3/TRBV12-4	TRBD2	TRBJ2-1	NA	CASRKLAGEADEQFF	TGTGCCAGCAGAAAACTAGCGGGAGAGGCCGATGAGCAGTTCTTC
TRBV14	NA	TRBJ1-2	NA	CASSPNRYGYTF	TGTGCCAGCAGCCCCAACCGTTATGGCTACACCTTC
TRBV7-3	NA	TRBJ2-7	few	CASSLSAGYEQYF	TGTGCCAGCAGCTTATCCGCGGGCTACGAGCAGTACTTC
TRBV28	NA	TRBJ1-5	NA	CASLSGGTYSNQPQHF	TGTGCCAGCCTATCCGGGGGGACATATAGCAATCAGCCCCAGCATTTT
TRBV6-2/TRBV6-3	NA	TRBJ1-6	few	CASGQNSPLHF	TGTGCCAGTGGGCAGAATTCACCCCTCCACTTT
TRBV11-2	NA	TRBJ1-6	NA	CASSLDSLGFSPLHF	TGTGCCAGCAGCTTAGACAGCCTGGGATTTTCACCCCTCCACTTT